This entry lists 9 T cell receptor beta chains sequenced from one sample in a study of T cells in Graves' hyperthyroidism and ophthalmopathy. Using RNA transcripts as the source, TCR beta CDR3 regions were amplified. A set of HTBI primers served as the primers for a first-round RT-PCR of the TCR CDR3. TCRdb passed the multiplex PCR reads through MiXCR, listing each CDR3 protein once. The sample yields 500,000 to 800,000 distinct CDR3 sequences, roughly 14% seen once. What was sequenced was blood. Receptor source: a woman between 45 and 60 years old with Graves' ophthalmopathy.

The CDR3 DNA follows: TGCGCCAGCAGCTTGACATTTCAAGAGACCCAGTACTTC. Its protein product is CASSLTFQETQYF. The J gene is TRBJ2-5, the V gene TRBV5-1; the D is unclear. Germline values: CDR1 SGHRS, CDR2 YFSETQ. This CDR3 is built from 13 residues. Trimming removed 1 base at V and 2 bases at J, with 6 bases between.

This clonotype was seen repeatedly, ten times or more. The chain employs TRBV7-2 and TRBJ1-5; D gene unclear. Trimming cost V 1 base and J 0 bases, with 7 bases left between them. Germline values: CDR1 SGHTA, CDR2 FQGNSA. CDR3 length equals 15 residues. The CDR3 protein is CASSLGPYSNQPQHF. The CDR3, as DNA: TGTGCCAGCAGCTTAGGCCCATATAGCAATCAGCCCCAGCATTTT. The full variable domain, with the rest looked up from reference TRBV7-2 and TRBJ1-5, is GAGVSQSPSNKVTEKGKDVELRCDPISGHTALYWYRQSLGQGLEFLIYFQGNSAPDKSGLPSDRFSAERTGGSVSTLTIQRTQQEDSAVYLCASSLGPYSNQPQHFGDGTRLSIL.

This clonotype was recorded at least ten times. The DNA for the CDR3 is TGTGCCAGCAGCCTTCAACAGATTTACACAGATACGCAGTATTTT. Translated: CASSLQQIYTDTQYF. The V and J genes are TRBV11-2 and TRBJ2-3, with no clear D. With 5 bases removed from V and 2 bases from J, the gap between germline ends came to 14 bases. The germline V gene has CDR1 SGHAT and CDR2 FQNNGV. The CDR3 length is 15 residues.

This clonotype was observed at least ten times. The CDR3 DNA reads as TGTGCCAGCAGCTTAGGTGTGGCAAGGGACATTCAGTACTTC. It translates to CASSLGVARDIQYF. The chain joins TRBV11-2 to TRBJ2-4; D gene ambiguous. This CDR3 region has 14 residues. V gave up 1 base and J gave up 8 bases, with 12 bases separating them. Looked up from germline, CDR1 is SGHAT and CDR2 is FQNNGV.

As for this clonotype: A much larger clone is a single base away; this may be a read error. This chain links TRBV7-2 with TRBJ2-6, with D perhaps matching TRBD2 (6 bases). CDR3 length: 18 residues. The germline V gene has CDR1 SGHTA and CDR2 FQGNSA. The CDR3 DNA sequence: TGTGCCAGCAGGCCCCAGCGGGTCCTGAGCTCTGAGGCCAACGTCCTGACTTTC. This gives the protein CASRPQRVLSSEANVLTF.

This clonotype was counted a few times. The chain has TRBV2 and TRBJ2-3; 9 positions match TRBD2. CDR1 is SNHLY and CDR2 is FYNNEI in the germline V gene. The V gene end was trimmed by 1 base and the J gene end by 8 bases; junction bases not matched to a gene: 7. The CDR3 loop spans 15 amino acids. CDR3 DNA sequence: TGTGCCAGCAGTGAAGAGGCGGGAGGGCGTAGTACGCAGTATTTT. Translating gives CASSEEAGGRSTQYF. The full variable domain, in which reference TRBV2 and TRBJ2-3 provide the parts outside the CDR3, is EPEVTQTPSHQVTQMGQEVILRCVPISNHLYFYWYRQILGQKVEFLVSFYNNEISEKSEIFDDQFSVERPDGSNFTLKIRSTKLEDSAMYFCASSEEAGGRSTQYFGPGTRLTVL.

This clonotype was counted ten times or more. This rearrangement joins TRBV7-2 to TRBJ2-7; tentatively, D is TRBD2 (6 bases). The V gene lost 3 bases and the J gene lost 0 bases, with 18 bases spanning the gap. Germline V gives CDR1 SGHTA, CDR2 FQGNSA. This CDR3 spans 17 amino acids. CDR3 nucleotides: TGTGCCAGCAGCTTGAGACCAAGCGGGCTAAGCTCCTACGAGCAGTACTTC. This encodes CASSLRPSGLSSYEQYF.

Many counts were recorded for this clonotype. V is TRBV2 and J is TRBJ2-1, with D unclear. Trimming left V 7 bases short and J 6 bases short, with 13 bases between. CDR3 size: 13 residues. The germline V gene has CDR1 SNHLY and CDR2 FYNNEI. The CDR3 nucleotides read TGTGCCAGCAATCTCGACCGCGGCAATGAGCAGTTCTTC. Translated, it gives CASNLDRGNEQFF.

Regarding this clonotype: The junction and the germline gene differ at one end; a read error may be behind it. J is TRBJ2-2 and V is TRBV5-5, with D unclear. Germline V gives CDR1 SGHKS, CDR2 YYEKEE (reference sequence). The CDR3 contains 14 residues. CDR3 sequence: CDSSLNPARGELFF. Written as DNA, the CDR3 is TGTGACAGCAGCTTGAATCCGGCCAGAGGGGAGCTGTTTTTT.